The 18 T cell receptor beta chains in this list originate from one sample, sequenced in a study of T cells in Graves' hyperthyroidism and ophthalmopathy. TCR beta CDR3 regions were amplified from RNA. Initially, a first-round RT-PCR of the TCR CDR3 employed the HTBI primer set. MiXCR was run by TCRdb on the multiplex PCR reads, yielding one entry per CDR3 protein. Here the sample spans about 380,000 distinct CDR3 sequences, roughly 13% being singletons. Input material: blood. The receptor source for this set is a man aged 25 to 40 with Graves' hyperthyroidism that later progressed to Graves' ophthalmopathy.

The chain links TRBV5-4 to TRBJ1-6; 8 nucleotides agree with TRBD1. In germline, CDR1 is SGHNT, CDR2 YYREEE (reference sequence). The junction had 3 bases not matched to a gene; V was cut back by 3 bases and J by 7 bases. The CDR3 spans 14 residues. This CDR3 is CASSYDRGNSPLHF. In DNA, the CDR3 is TGTGCCAGCAGCTACGACAGGGGAAATTCACCCCTCCACTTT.

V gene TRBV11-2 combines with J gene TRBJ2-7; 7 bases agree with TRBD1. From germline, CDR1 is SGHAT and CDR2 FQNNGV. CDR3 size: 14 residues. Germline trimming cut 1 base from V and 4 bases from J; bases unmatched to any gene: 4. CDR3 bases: TGTGCCAGCAGCTTAGGAGTCAGGGGGTACGAGCAGTACTTC. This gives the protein CASSLGVRGYEQYF.

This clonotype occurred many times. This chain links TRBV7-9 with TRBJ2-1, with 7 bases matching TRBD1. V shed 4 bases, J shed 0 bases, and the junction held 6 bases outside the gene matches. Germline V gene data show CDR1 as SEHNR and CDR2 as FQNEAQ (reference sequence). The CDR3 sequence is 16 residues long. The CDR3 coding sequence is TGTGCCAGCAGCTCCGGGACAGCTGTCTCCTACAATGAGCAGTTCTTC. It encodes CASSSGTAVSYNEQFF.

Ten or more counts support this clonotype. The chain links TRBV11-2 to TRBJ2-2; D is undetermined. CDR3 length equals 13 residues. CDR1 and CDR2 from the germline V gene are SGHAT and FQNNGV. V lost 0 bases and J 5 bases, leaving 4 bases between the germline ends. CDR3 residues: CASSLDGTGELFF. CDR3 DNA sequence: TGTGCCAGCAGCTTAGATGGGACCGGGGAGCTGTTTTTT.

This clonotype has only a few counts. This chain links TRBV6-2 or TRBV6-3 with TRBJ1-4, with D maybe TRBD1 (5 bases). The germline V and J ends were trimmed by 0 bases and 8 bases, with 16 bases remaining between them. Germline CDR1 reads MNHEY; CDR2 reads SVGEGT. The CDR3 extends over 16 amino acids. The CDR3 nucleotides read TGTGCCAGCAGTTACTCAACTAGGGGACGAGGCGAAAAACTGTTTTTT. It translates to CASSYSTRGRGEKLFF.

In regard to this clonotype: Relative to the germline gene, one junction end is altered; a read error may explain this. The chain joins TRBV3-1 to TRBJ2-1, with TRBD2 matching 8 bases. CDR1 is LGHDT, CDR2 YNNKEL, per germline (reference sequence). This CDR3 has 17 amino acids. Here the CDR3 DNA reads TGTCCCAGCAGCCGGGGGTTGGCGGGGGGCCGCTACAATGAGCAATTCTTC. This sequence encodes CPSSRGLAGGRYNEQFF.

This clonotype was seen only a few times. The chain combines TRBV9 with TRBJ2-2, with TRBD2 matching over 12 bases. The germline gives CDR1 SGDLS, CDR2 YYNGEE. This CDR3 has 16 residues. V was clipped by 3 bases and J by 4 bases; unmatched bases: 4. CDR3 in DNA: TGTGCCAGCAGCGCCACTAGCGGGGGGTTCACCGGGGAGCTGTTTTTT. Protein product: CASSATSGGFTGELFF.

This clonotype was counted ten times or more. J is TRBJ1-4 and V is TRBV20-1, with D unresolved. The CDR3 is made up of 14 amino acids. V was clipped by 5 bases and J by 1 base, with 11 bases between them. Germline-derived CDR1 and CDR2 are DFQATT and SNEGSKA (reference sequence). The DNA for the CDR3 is TGCAGTGCTCAAAGAGGGAGAACTAATGAAAAACTGTTTTTT. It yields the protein CSAQRGRTNEKLFF.

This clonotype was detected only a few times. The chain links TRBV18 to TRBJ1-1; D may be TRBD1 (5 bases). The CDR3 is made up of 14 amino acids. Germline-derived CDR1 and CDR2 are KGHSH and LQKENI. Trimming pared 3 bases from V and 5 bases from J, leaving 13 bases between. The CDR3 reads CASSPGGLKTEAFF. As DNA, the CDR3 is TGTGCCAGCTCACCCGGGGGATTAAAAACTGAAGCTTTCTTT.

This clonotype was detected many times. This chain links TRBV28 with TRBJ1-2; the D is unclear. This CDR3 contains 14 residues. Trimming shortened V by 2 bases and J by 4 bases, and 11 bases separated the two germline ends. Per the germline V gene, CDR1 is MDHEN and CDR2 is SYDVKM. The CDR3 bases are TGTGCCAGCAGTTTACGAGACCCCGGCTATGGCTACACCTTC. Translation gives CASSLRDPGYGYTF.

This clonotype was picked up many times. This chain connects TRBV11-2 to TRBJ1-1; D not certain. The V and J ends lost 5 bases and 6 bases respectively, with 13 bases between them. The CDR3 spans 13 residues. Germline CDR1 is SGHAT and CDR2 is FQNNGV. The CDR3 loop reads CASSPHPRAEAFF. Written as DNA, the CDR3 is TGTGCCAGCAGCCCGCACCCAAGGGCTGAAGCTTTCTTT.

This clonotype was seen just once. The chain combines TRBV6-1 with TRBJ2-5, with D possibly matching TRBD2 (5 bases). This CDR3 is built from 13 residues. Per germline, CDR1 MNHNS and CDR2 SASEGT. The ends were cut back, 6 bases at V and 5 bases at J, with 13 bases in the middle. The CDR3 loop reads CASRRTVVETQYF. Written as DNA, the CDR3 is TGTGCCAGCAGAAGGACTGTGGTTGAGACCCAGTACTTC.

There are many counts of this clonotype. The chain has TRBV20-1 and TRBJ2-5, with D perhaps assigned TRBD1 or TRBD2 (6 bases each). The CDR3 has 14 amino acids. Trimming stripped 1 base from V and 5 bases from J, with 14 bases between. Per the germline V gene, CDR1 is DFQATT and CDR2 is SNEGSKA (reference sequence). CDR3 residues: CSARGGAGKETQYF. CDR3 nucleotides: TGCAGTGCTAGAGGGGGGGCGGGAAAGGAGACCCAGTACTTC.

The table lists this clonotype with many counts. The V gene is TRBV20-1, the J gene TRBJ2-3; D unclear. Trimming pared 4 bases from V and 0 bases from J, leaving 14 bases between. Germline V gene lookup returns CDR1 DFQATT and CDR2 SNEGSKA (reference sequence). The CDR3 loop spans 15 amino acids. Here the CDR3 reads CSAIDQFRSTDTQYF. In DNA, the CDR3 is TGCAGTGCTATCGACCAGTTCCGAAGCACAGATACGCAGTATTTT.

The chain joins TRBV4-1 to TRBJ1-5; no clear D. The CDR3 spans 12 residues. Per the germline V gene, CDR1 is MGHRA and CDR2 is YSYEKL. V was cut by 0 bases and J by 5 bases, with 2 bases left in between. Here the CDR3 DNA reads TGCGCCAGCAGCCAAGAAGATCAGCCCCAGCATTTT. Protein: CASSQEDQPQHF.

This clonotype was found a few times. This CDR3 reads CASSFMTDEAFF. In nucleotides, the CDR3 is TGTGCCAGCAGTTTCATGACAGACGAAGCTTTCTTT. The J gene is TRBJ1-1, the V gene TRBV6-2 or TRBV6-3; D is possibly TRBD1 (5 bases). Germline V gene data show CDR1 as MNHEY and CDR2 as SVGEGT. Trimming took 4 bases from V and 8 from J, leaving 11 bases between them. The CDR3 runs 12 residues.

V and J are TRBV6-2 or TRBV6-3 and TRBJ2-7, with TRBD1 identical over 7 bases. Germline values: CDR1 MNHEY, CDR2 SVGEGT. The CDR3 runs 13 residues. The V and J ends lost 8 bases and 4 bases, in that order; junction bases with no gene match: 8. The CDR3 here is CASRTGARYEQYF. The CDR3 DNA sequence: TGTGCCAGCCGAACAGGGGCTCGATACGAGCAGTACTTC.

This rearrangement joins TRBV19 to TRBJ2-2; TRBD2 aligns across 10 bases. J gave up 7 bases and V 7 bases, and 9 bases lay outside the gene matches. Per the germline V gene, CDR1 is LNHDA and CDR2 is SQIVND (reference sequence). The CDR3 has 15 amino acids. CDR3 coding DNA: TGTGCCAGTAATAAGCGGGGGGGCGCGGGCGGGGAGCTGTTTTTT. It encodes CASNKRGGAGGELFF. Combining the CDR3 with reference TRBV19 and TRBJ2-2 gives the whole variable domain DGGITQSPKYLFRKEGQNVTLSCEQNLNHDAMYWYRQDPGQGLRLIYYSQIVNDFQKGDIAEGYSVSREKKESFPLTVTSAQKNPTAFYLCASNKRGGAGGELFFGEGSRLTVL.